This T cell receptor (beta chain) was identified in a study of blood T cells in healthy people across ages. Alongside a J-beta primer mix, a sample-barcoded 5' primer served in a second PCR lasting about 7 to 12 cycles. Each TCR beta cDNA got a 12-nucleotide random molecular identifier. A minimum of 2.5 million CDR3-containing paired-end reads was obtained for each sample. TCRdb re-derived calls from the 5' RACE reads in MiXCR, one entry per CDR3 protein. The sample records 700,000 or so distinct CDR3 sequences, approximately 21% being singletons. The germline V and J ends were trimmed by 5 bases and 4 bases, with 14 bases remaining between them. The CDR3 consists of 14 residues. Germline V gene data show CDR1 as LGHNT and CDR2 as FRNRAP. This clonotype has more than one count but fewer than ten. Donors ranged from about 6 to 95 years old and were healthy Caucasians in Russia. The total RNA that was extracted per sample amounted to at least 5 micrograms.

Sequencing was performed on blood. The TCR originated in a man between 65 and 80 years old in good health. This sequence joins TRBV12-5 and TRBJ2-5, with D possibly TRBD1 on 6 matching bases. The CDR3 coding sequence is TGTGCTAGTGGTGCACTTGGGGGCGCAGAGACCCAGTACTTC. This translates into CASGALGGAETQYF.